This TCR beta chain was identified in a study of CD8 T cells in Susac syndrome. The authors negatively isolated CD8+ and CD4+ T cells and FACS-enriched TEMRA cells. An amount of RNA that ranged from 0.5 to 1 ug was reverse transcribed with random hexamers. TCRdb recomputed calls from the immunoSEQ multiplex PCR reads with MiXCR, one row per CDR3 protein. Of roughly 250,000 distinct CDR3 sequences in the sample, around 96% are singletons; the top ten hold approximately 0.1%. The germline CDR1 and CDR2 sequences are KGHSH and LQKENI. V trimming: 3 bases; J trimming: 7 bases; junction bases outside the gene matches: 5. CDR3 length: 14 residues.

Sequencing was performed on CD4+ T cells from PBMCs. The sequence was obtained from a human donor with Susac syndrome. The chain carries TRBV18 and TRBJ1-5; 8 bases are shared with TRBD1. As DNA, the CDR3 is TGTGCCAGCTCACCGGACAGGGCGGCCCAGCCCCAGCATTTT. Its protein is CASSPDRAAQPQHF.